The T cell receptor beta chain described here comes from a study of T cell repertoires in cytomegalovirus infection. This clonotype was seen a few times. The antigen remains undetermined. Germline values: CDR1 SGHTA, CDR2 FQGTGA. CDR3 length: 15 residues. The ends lost 5 bases at V and 5 bases at J; junction bases unmatched: 8. TCRdb independently ran MiXCR on the reads; one entry per CDR3 protein. The sample has some 920,000 distinct CDR3 sequences, 30% to 40% seen once. This receptor was obtained from a human donor in good health (CMV status not recorded). Some clones in this sample may be carry-over from other donors' samples. The source material was cultured CD8+ T cells from PBMCs, sampled from culture after CMV antigen stimulation. The chain joins TRBV7-3 to TRBJ2-3, with 9 bases aligning to TRBD1. The DNA for the CDR3 is TGTGCCAGCAGCCGGACAGGGGAGGGTGGAGATACGCAGTATTTT. It specifies CASSRTGEGGDTQYF.